Listed below are T cell receptor beta chains from one sample, sequenced in a study of blood T cell repertoires in COVID-19. TCRdb keeps only in-frame clones here, not all; method: immunoSEQ multiplex PCR. The sample shows under 200,000 clones, 80% to 90% of them seen only once. Sequencing was done on a sample of peripheral blood. Receptor source: a woman aged 55-70 years who had recovered from COVID-19. Both conserved end residues are part of each CDR3. D genes are given only for firm matches. Some rows mark clone size as missing; the rest say once, few, many or name a class of expanded clone.

CDR3 | DNA | J | D | size | V
CASSSASGGHWNEQFF | TGTGCCAGCAGTTCGGCTAGCGGGGGACATTGGAATGAGCAGTTCTTC | TRBJ2-1 | TRBD2 | NA | TRBV28
CASTDRLNTEAFF | TGTGCCAGCACCGACAGGTTGAACACTGAAGCTTTCTTT | TRBJ1-1 | NA | NA | TRBV25-1
CASSLWGRTPPTSGNTIYF | TGTGCCAGCAGTTTATGGGGCCGAACTCCCCCTACCTCTGGAAACACCATATATTTT | TRBJ1-3 | NA | NA | TRBV28
CASSDRGGSGANVLTF | TGTGCCAGTAGCGACAGGGGAGGGTCTGGGGCCAACGTCCTGACTTTC | TRBJ2-6 | NA | NA | TRBV19
CASRRQFGTEAFF | TGTGCCAGCAGAAGGCAATTCGGGACTGAAGCTTTCTTT | TRBJ1-1 | NA | NA | TRBV2
CASSEDSYGYTF | TGTGCCAGCAGTGAAGACAGCTATGGCTACACCTTC | TRBJ1-2 | NA | NA | TRBV2
CASSNSGADTQYF | TGTGCCAGCAGCAATAGCGGCGCAGATACGCAGTATTTT | TRBJ2-3 | NA | NA | TRBV12-3/TRBV12-4
CAIRGGGTEAFF | TGTGCCATCAGGGGAGGTGGGACTGAAGCTTTCTTT | TRBJ1-1 | NA | NA | TRBV10-3
CASSYAQGTGNTIYF | TGTGCCAGCAGTTACGCACAGGGAACTGGAAACACCATATATTTT | TRBJ1-3 | NA | NA | TRBV6-5
CASSPGQNQPQHF | TGTGCCAGCAGCCCAGGACAGAATCAGCCCCAGCATTTT | TRBJ1-5 | NA | NA | TRBV12-3/TRBV12-4
CASSSTGSSYEQYF | TGTGCCAGCAGCTCGACAGGGAGCTCCTACGAGCAGTACTTC | TRBJ2-7 | TRBD1 | NA | TRBV7-9
CASSGTKGQRISIGEQFF | TGCGCCAGCAGTGGGACCAAGGGACAGAGGATTTCGATTGGTGAGCAGTTCTTC | TRBJ2-1 | TRBD1 | NA | TRBV10-1
CASSVSASGGSAAQYF | TGTGCCAGTAGTGTCTCGGCTAGCGGGGGGTCGGCGGCCCAGTACTTC | TRBJ2-5 | TRBD2 | NA | TRBV19
CASSLRPSGGYEQYF | TGTGCCAGCAGCTTAAGGCCTAGCGGGGGGTACGAGCAGTACTTC | TRBJ2-7 | TRBD2 | NA | TRBV11-2
CAISPFDREVHTF | TGTGCCATCAGCCCTTTTGACAGGGAAGTACACACCTTC | TRBJ1-2 | TRBD1 | NA | TRBV10-3
CASSRKPGELTSYEQYF | TGCGCCAGCAGCCGGAAGCCAGGGGAGCTCACTAGCTACGAGCAGTACTTC | TRBJ2-7 | NA | NA | TRBV4-3
CASSLLNTNTEAFF | TGCGCCAGCAGCTTGCTAAATACGAACACTGAAGCTTTCTTT | TRBJ1-1 | NA | NA | TRBV5-1
CASSPPVGVSEQYF | TGTGCCAGCAGCCCACCGGTGGGAGTCAGCGAGCAGTACTTC | TRBJ2-7 | NA | NA | TRBV25-1
CASSQDPGGQETQYF | TGTGCCAGCAGCCAAGATCCCGGGGGGCAAGAGACCCAGTACTTC | TRBJ2-5 | TRBD2 | NA | TRBV4-2
CASSIGAGSYEQYF | TGTGCCAGTAGTATTGGCGCAGGTTCCTACGAGCAGTACTTC | TRBJ2-7 | NA | NA | TRBV19
CASSSTPQSTEAFF | TGTGCCAGCAGTTCGACTCCCCAGAGCACTGAAGCTTTCTTT | TRBJ1-1 | NA | NA | TRBV6-5
CASTYRLGYNEQFF | TGTGCCAGCACATACAGGTTGGGCTACAATGAGCAGTTCTTC | TRBJ2-1 | NA | once | TRBV3-1/TRBV3-2
CASSVVGGGAFYEQFF | TGTGCCAGCAGCGTAGTCGGCGGGGGGGCTTTCTATGAGCAGTTCTTC | TRBJ2-1 | TRBD2 | NA | TRBV9
CASSTYKGQSSYNEQFF | TGTGCCAGCAGCACCTATAAGGGACAGAGCTCCTACAATGAGCAGTTCTTC | TRBJ2-1 | TRBD1 | NA | TRBV7-6
CASSWAGEETQYF | TGTGCCAGCAGTTGGGCAGGTGAAGAGACCCAGTACTTC | TRBJ2-5 | NA | NA | TRBV28
CATSRGGGETQYF | TGTGCCACCAGCAGGGGAGGGGGGGAGACCCAGTACTTC | TRBJ2-5 | NA | once | TRBV15
CASSNTRVRETQYF | TGTGCCAGCAGCAATACCAGGGTTCGGGAGACCCAGTACTTC | TRBJ2-5 | NA | NA | TRBV28
CASSLGQNNEQFF | TGTGCCAGCAGCTTAGGACAGAACAATGAGCAGTTCTTC | TRBJ2-1 | NA | NA | TRBV7-9
CASSESQGFGQPQHF | TGTGCCAGCAGTGAATCACAGGGGTTTGGGCAGCCCCAGCATTTT | TRBJ1-5 | TRBD1 | NA | TRBV6-1
CASSQGGGEQYF | TGCGCCAGCAGCCAAGGGGGGGGCGAGCAGTACTTC | TRBJ2-7 | TRBD2 | NA | TRBV4-1
CASSWDREEGNQPQHF | TGTGCCAGCAGCTGGGACAGGGAGGAAGGCAATCAGCCCCAGCATTTT | TRBJ1-5 | TRBD1 | NA | TRBV7-9
CASSYRTGGESYGYTF | TGTGCCAGCAGTTACAGAACAGGGGGCGAAAGCTATGGCTACACCTTC | TRBJ1-2 | TRBD1 | few | TRBV6-2/TRBV6-3
CASSESGQGAPLIADTQYF | TGTGCCAGCAGTGAAAGTGGCCAGGGGGCGCCCTTAATAGCAGATACGCAGTATTTT | TRBJ2-3 | TRBD1 | NA | TRBV6-1
CAWSGGQGAGQPQHF | TGTGCCTGGAGTGGGGGACAGGGGGCGGGTCAGCCCCAGCATTTT | TRBJ1-5 | TRBD1 | NA | TRBV30
CASSQGTGGAMGLTDTQYF | TGTGCCAGCAGCCAAGGGACAGGGGGCGCGATGGGGTTGACAGATACGCAGTATTTT | TRBJ2-3 | TRBD1 | NA | TRBV3-1/TRBV3-2
CASSWGTGGEQYF | TGTGCCAGCAGCTGGGGGACAGGCGGCGAGCAGTACTTC | TRBJ2-7 | TRBD1 | NA | TRBV5-6
CASSAYEQYF | TGTGCCAGCAGTGCTTACGAGCAGTACTTC | TRBJ2-7 | NA | NA | TRBV2
CASSLYGGNSPLHF | TGTGCCAGCAGTTTATACGGGGGGAATTCACCCCTCCACTTT | TRBJ1-6 | NA | NA | TRBV28
CASRISTGDLYEQYF | TGTGCCAGCAGGATATCGACAGGGGATCTCTACGAGCAGTACTTC | TRBJ2-7 | TRBD1 | NA | TRBV27
CASRSGASTDTQYF | TGTGCCAGCAGAAGCGGGGCTAGCACAGATACGCAGTATTTT | TRBJ2-3 | TRBD2 | NA | TRBV6-5
CASSLNGGGARWTDTQYF | TGTGCCAGCAGCCTCAATGGCGGGGGGGCGCGTTGGACAGATACGCAGTATTTT | TRBJ2-3 | TRBD2 | NA | TRBV7-8
CASSWTGRDGYTF | TGCGCCAGCAGCTGGACAGGGAGGGATGGCTACACCTTC | TRBJ1-2 | TRBD1 | NA | TRBV5-1
CASSQGATGVQPQHF | TGCGCCAGCAGCCAAGGGGCAACAGGAGTTCAGCCCCAGCATTTT | TRBJ1-5 | NA | NA | TRBV4-1
CASTLVGLAGDEQFF | TGTGCCAGCACCCTGGTAGGACTAGCCGGCGATGAGCAGTTCTTC | TRBJ2-1 | TRBD2 | NA | TRBV2
CASSEEATGELFF | TGTGCCAGCAGTGAGGAGGCCACCGGGGAGCTGTTTTTT | TRBJ2-2 | NA | NA | TRBV2
CASSPGNALGGETQYF | TGTGCCAGCAGCCCTGGGAATGCGCTTGGAGGGGAGACCCAGTACTTC | TRBJ2-5 | NA | few | TRBV9
CASSPPGTSGNNEQFF | TGTGCCAGCAGCCCGCCCGGGACTAGCGGCAACAATGAGCAGTTCTTC | TRBJ2-1 | TRBD2 | NA | TRBV7-9
CASSNPCRGLAGEETQYF | TGTGCCAGCAGCAACCCGTGTCGGGGACTAGCGGGGGAAGAGACCCAGTACTTC | TRBJ2-5 | NA | NA | TRBV21-1
CASSFSSVEQYF | TGTGCCAGCAGCTTCTCCTCAGTCGAGCAGTACTTC | TRBJ2-7 | NA | NA | TRBV7-9
CASRMASGGGETQYF | TGTGCCAGCAGGATGGCTAGCGGGGGAGGGGAGACCCAGTACTTC | TRBJ2-5 | TRBD2 | once | TRBV3-1/TRBV3-2
CASRTGYEQYF | TGTGCCAGCAGGACAGGCTACGAGCAGTACTTC | TRBJ2-7 | NA | NA | TRBV6-5